This paragraph covers one T cell receptor beta chain sequence. The antigen it recognizes is unknown. No base quality information exists; no much larger clone differs at one position. The source of the sample is a study of control samples from healthy donors and cancer patients (dated by TCRdb to 2020 to 2022). The library relied on the immunoSEQ multiplex PCR assay. The source is immuneACCESS, and TCRdb retained only in-frame sequences with V and J called. Part of the clones is not carried over; for the studies checked, unresolved V genes explain less than half of this, and the remainder is unexplained. Recorded for this sample are about 130,000 clones; about 88% of them occurred a single time. Under 2% of the sample is held by the ten biggest clonotypes. CDR3 length: 17 amino acids, cysteine to phenylalanine. The only DNA kept is the CDR3, 51 bases in frame from the first base. From a lookup of the germline V gene, CDR1 and CDR2 are SGHAT and FQNNGV. Trimming accounts for 4 bases at V and 9 bases at J, while the number of junction bases matched to no gene is 13.

The receptor chain draws on TRBV11-2 and TRBJ2-1; 12 nucleotides in the junction match TRBD1. This receptor was taken from a young man in good health. What was sequenced was blood. The CDR3 is CASSYSGQGAFFTEQFF. The DNA reads as follows: TGTGCCAGCAGCTATTCGGGACAGGGGGCGTTTTTTACTGAGCAGTTCTTC.